The text below deals with one TCR beta chain. Its cognate antigen has yet to be identified. Base quality data are lacking; no much larger clone is found one base away. From a lookup of the germline V gene, CDR1 and CDR2 are MNHEY and SVGAGI. Counted from cysteine to phenylalanine, this CDR3 has 14 amino acids. The DNA shown is the 42-base CDR3, in frame from base 1. V and J are trimmed by 6 bases and 4 bases, and the gene matches miss 4 bases of the junction. The data were obtained in a study of cytomegalovirus exposure and HLA in healthy donors (TCRdb year 2017). Regarding the research as a whole: In an earlier analysis of fewer than 750 of the donors, 276 Gb of sequence data and approximately 100 million unique TCR beta sequences from approximately 180 million T cells were reported. An early release that covered some 630 HLA-typed donors contained 300 to 350 gigabases of sequencing data and about 93 million unique TCR sequences. Of the roughly 400 genotyped donors, 70% to 90% were placed in the genetic ancestry cluster associated with self-reported Caucasian donors. The study aimed to test whether signatures of past pathogen exposure could be identified by cataloging public T cell receptors. Using immunosequencing, the study profiled T cell repertoires from some 670 subjects and related those repertoires to cytomegalovirus serostatus. A separate validation cohort of 100 to 150 different subjects was used in addition to the roughly 700-subject first cohort. The study combined high-throughput TCR immunosequencing, statistical association of individual TCRs with disease status, and machine learning to predict cytomegalovirus infection status. A later analysis re-examined previously published TCR beta repertoires from just over 650 donors and added high-resolution HLA genotyping to investigate patterns of TCR occurrence. In the later analysis, no new phenotypic data were used to find candidate immune exposures; instead, reliance was placed on TCR beta sequences and their occurrence across donors. An earlier analysis of 587 of the donors used high-throughput TCR beta sequencing to judge whether each TCR beta V gene segment behaved as functional or pseudogenic. Donor age, sex, ethnicity and CMV serostatus were compiled alongside the repertoire data. A later genetic analysis took genome-wide SNP genotypes for about three fifths of the roughly 700 donors and used that subset as a discovery cohort. All discovery cohort repertoires had been generated using a single sequencing platform. Class I and class II HLA loci were covered by the typing at four-digit resolution. The number of donors typed differed by locus, with 629-630 for A, B, C, DRB1 and DQB1, 522 for DQA1, 600 to 610 for DPA1, and some 440 for DPB1. Four or five DR-DQ haplotypes were handled as single units for association and clustering, since linkage in the cohort was strong. Across under 500 genotyped donors of the cohort, an average of approximately 200,000 unique TCR beta nucleotide sequences per donor were sequenced, and around 19% of those sequences were non-productive. On the study overall, not on this receptor specifically: The classifier was reported to diagnose cytomegalovirus status with high specificity and sensitivity in both the original cohort and the validation cohort. In an earlier analysis of a few hundred of the donors, most TCR beta V segments were observed in productive rearrangements about 87% or about 30% of the time, broadly matching IMGT annotations. Over 15 rarely observed V segments, including chromosome 9 orphons, were excluded from the earlier analysis of approximately 500 of the donors because counts were too low. The sequencing pipeline was judged likely to have produced a cluster of highly shared sequence variants as a technical artifact. A later genetic analysis reported fewer N-insertions in productive TCRs among donors in an Asian-associated ancestry cluster than the approximately 670-donor mean. Because HLA typing was unavailable for some donors at each locus, only the typed subset was used in association tests. When HLA alleles, especially DR and DQ, strongly co-occurred, attributing TCR associations to individual alleles was difficult. Immune exposure information for the cohort was limited to CMV serostatus. According to a later analysis, TCR association rates differed among HLA loci, with DRB1 alleles showing the most associated TCRs and HLA-C alleles showing the fewest. According to a later analysis, most CMV-associated TCR beta chains appeared to be HLA-restricted, and the HLA associations seemed to be driven largely by CMV exposure. Most TCR sequences were observed very rarely across donors, whereas some public TCRs were present in many individuals. In vitro tests confirmed that a few of the cytomegalovirus-associated TCR beta chains recognize cytomegalovirus antigens. A later analysis found that HLA-associated TCR beta chains were more clonally expanded and had lower generation probabilities than equally common non-associated chains. In a later analysis, 16,951 TCR beta sequences were associated with specific HLA alleles at a false discovery rate of 0.05. Linkage disequilibrium might explain the correlated functional status among segregating V segments, but an unknown experimental factor could not be ruled out. Roughly uniform sequencing depth across donors was assumed in presence/absence analyses, although this assumption may not hold. Some IMGT-functional V segments, including TRBV6-2 and TRBV6-3, could not be distinguished by the 87-base-pair reads and were therefore excluded. The authors suggested that the approach could potentially be extended to other disease states and immunological phenotypes. A further reported finding was that TCR beta sequences accurately predicted the HLA-A and HLA-B alleles for most subjects in the first cohort. According to a later analysis, parvovirus B19, influenza, CMV and Epstein-Barr virus appeared linked to several top co-occurrence clusters. Only TCR beta chains were sequenced in this cohort, and the absence of alpha or paired-chain data limited detectable features. A later genetic analysis associated a missense DCLRE1C variant with V-gene and J-gene trimming of TCR beta chains, and an independent cohort replicated the association. The study listed over 150 TCR beta chains as associated with cytomegalovirus.

The library was obtained by the immunoSEQ multiplex PCR assay. For the multiplex PCR, a mixture combining 60 forward primers for TCR Vbeta segments and 13 reverse primers for TCR Jbeta segments was used. The CDR3 region of rearranged TCR beta genes was amplified from genomic DNA with a multiplex PCR assay. On the Illumina HiSeq System, the amplified TCR beta libraries were sequenced as 87-base-pair reads. The study's own analysis went as follows. A later analysis counted about 80 million unique TCR beta chains across the 550 to 700 repertoires, and roughly 11 million of these chains were shared by at least two donors. Raw reads were error-corrected and collapsed into unique sequences by a nearest-neighbor algorithm in which closely related sequences were merged to remove PCR and sequencing errors. V, D and J gene segments were assigned by aligning CDR3 sequences to IMGT reference sequences. Each retained sequence needed at least a six-nucleotide match to both a V gene segment and a J gene segment. Rearrangements were classified as productive when the CDR3 lacked stop codons and remained in frame with V and J, and all other rearrangements were classified as non-productive. Following IMGT convention, CDR3 was defined as the stretch from the second conserved V-encoded cysteine up to the conserved J-encoded phenylalanine. Sequences without an unambiguous match to a single V gene segment were excluded from the earlier analysis of about 600 of the donors. An earlier analysis of 500 to 600 of the donors classified V segments as functional when productive rearrangements were above 56.7% and as segregating when the standard deviation between donors was above 5%. A statistical classification framework was developed to diagnose cytomegalovirus status using the catalog of TCR beta chain sequences. In a later analysis, TCR nucleotide sequences were compared against IMGT/GENE-DB human TR gene sequences so that V and J genes could be assigned. The TCRdist pipeline was used in a later analysis to assign CDR3 sequences and most-parsimonious VDJ recombination scenarios. A later analysis defined each TCR beta chain by its CDR3 amino acid sequence plus V-gene family, and excluded reads lacking a unique V-gene family. As a way to deal with suspected cross-contamination and a sequencing artifact, a later analysis dropped roughly 620 nucleotide sequences that were highly shared and had low generation probability. A later analysis calculated a clonal expansion index for each public chain from normalized within-repertoire ranks of inferred template counts. In a later analysis, generation probabilities were computed using a VDJ recombination model fitted to out-of-frame rearrangements, and the results were checked against IGoR. A later analysis scored TCR-TCR, TCR-HLA and TCR-CMV co-occurrence with hypergeometric tests, applying a repertoire-size bias correction to TCR pairs. False discovery rates were estimated in a later analysis by permuting HLA or CMV assignments 20 times. A later analysis grouped co-occurring TCRs with DBSCAN, adding TCRdist sequence similarity when clustering within HLA-allele-positive subsets. Repertoires with fewer than 30,000 or more than 120,000 public chains, plus five repertoires with anomalous nucleotide sharing, were excluded from co-occurrence clustering. The clones in this table, taken by TCRdb from immuneACCESS, are in-frame only. Not every clone is retained; where verified, under half of the shortfall comes from an unresolved V gene, and the cause of the rest is unknown. The V and J calls and clone size come from that table; D and trimming were worked out from the DNA. The sample has under 200,000 clones on record, roughly 73% of them singletons. Of the sample, about 1.7% is held by the ten largest clones.

The cohort comprised fewer than 750 healthy bone marrow donors. At the time of sampling, all cohort members were nominally healthy, though unrecorded immune exposures were likely present. The donor was CMV seronegative and was included in the group of hundreds of seronegative cohort members. Every donor gave a peripheral blood sample, and the peripheral blood mononuclear cells from that sample were used for TCR beta sequencing. The Qiagen DNeasy Blood Extraction Kit was used to extract genomic DNA from the blood cell samples. The source is a woman in her 30s in good health and CMV-seronegative. The rearranged chain carries TRBV6-5 and TRBJ1-2, with 11 bases aligning to TRBD1. The sequenced material came from PBMCs. The bases are TGTGCCAGCAGCCGGGACAGGGGGTCCTATGGCTACACCTTC. Its coded protein is CASSRDRGSYGYTF.